This TCR beta chain was retrieved from a study of blood T cells in healthy people across ages. A J-beta primer mix and a sample-barcoded 5' primer were used in a second PCR of about 7 to 12 cycles. Via MiXCR, TCRdb re-called the 5' RACE reads, giving one row per CDR3 protein. The sample has about 830,000 distinct CDR3 sequences, around 62% seen once. The sequencing input was blood. This TCR derives from a man aged 25 to 45 in good health.

CDR3 nucleotide sequence: TGTGCCAGCAGCTTAGACAGCCACTATGGCTACACCTTC. As protein: CASSLDSHYGYTF. The chain links TRBV7-2 to TRBJ1-2, with D unclear. The CDR3 is made up of 13 amino acids. V was cut by 1 base and J by 3 bases, with 6 bases left in between. CDR1 and CDR2 from the germline V gene are SGHTA and FQGNSA.